This entry is about one TCR beta chain. The record originates from a study of blood T cell repertoires in COVID-19. Study details: Researchers got acute and convalescent COVID-19 samples from the United States, Italy and Spain. Sample material is recorded as cDNA or gDNA derived from T cells, B-cell-depleted T cells, or PBMCs.

The authors' processing: Reference gene primer amplification gave nucleated cell count estimates. TCRdb keeps only in-frame clones here, not all; method: immunoSEQ multiplex PCR. For V, J and clone size, that table is used; D and trimming come from the DNA. The table has about 130,000 clones, approximately 90% seen once. Germline V gene lookup returns CDR1 SGHRS and CDR2 YFSETQ. Germline trimming cut 4 bases from V and 3 bases from J; bases unmatched to any gene: 5. CDR3 length: 14 amino acids. Sequencing was performed on peripheral blood. This receptor was obtained from a middle-aged man with active or convalescent COVID-19. The chain couples TRBV5-1 to TRBJ2-5; TRBD1 agrees at 8 bases. The CDR3: CASSRDRREETQYF. In DNA form, the CDR3 reads TGCGCCAGCAGCAGGGACAGGCGCGAAGAGACCCAGTACTTC.